This T cell receptor (beta chain) was obtained from a study of blood T cell repertoires in COVID-19. For the study at large: In each case, the material was cDNA or gDNA derived from T cells, B-cell-depleted T cells, or PBMCs.

Per germline, CDR1 SGHRS and CDR2 YFSETQ. The CDR3 length is 13 residues. Trimming cost V 4 bases and J 3 bases, with 8 bases left between them. Per the study methods: From reference gene primer amplification, estimates of nucleated cell counts were derived. Repertoires were generated with immunoSEQ multiplex PCR, while TCRdb's copy carries only in-frame clones and drops some. Clone size and the V and J calls come from that table; the DNA yielded D and trimming. The data hold some 260,000 clones, with around three quarters observed a single time. What was sequenced was peripheral blood. The receptor was derived from a woman older than 75 with acute or convalescent COVID-19. The chain joins TRBV5-1 to TRBJ1-5; perhaps TRBD1 as D (5 bases). CDR3 bases: TGCGCCAGCAGCCCAGGGCCCAATCAGCCCCAGCATTTT. Encoded protein: CASSPGPNQPQHF. Together with reference TRBV5-1 and TRBJ1-5, the CDR3 gives the full variable domain: KAGVTQTPRYLIKTRGQQVTLSCSPISGHRSVSWYQQTPGQGLQFLFEYFSETQRNKGNFPGRFSGRQFSNSRSEMNVSTLELGDSALYLCASSPGPNQPQHFGDGTRLSIL.